These 21 T cell receptor beta chains originate from one sample sequenced in a study of cytomegalovirus exposure and HLA in healthy donors. The study ran its PCR with 60 Vbeta and 13 Jbeta primers. Only in-frame clones appear in the TCRdb table, and some are missing; sequencing was by immunoSEQ multiplex PCR. There are about 130,000 clones in the sample; about four fifths occur only once, and less than 15% lies in the top ten. The source material was PBMCs. Receptors were obtained from a woman in her sixties or seventies in good health and CMV-seropositive.

The rearrangement links TRBV29-1 to TRBJ2-3, with TRBD2 matching over 8 bases. The CDR3 extends over 13 amino acids. Trimming cost V 7 bases and J 0 bases; bases outside gene matches: 3. The germline V gene has CDR1 SQVTM and CDR2 ANQGSEA. The DNA of the CDR3 is TGCAGCGCCCCTAGCGGGAGCACAGATACGCAGTATTTT. Amino acid sequence: CSAPSGSTDTQYF.

This clone occurred a few times. The chain is built from TRBV7-9 and TRBJ1-1, with TRBD1 as a possible D gene (5 bases). CDR3 length: 13 residues. The germline V gene encodes CDR1 SEHNR and CDR2 FQNEAQ (reference sequence). The ends were cut back, 2 bases at V and 7 bases at J, with 11 bases in the middle. The CDR3 loop is CASSLKGKGEAFF. As DNA, the CDR3 is TGTGCCAGCAGCTTAAAGGGGAAGGGTGAAGCTTTCTTT.

The chain uses TRBV27 and TRBJ1-5, with D possibly being TRBD1 (6 bases). V lost 7 bases to trimming and J lost 6 bases, with 16 bases between them. The CDR3 runs to 14 residues. Germline-derived CDR1 and CDR2 are MNHEY and SMNVEV (reference sequence). This CDR3 reads CASTPTRGVQPQHF. As DNA, the CDR3 is TGTGCCAGCACCCCTACCAGGGGCGTTCAGCCCCAGCATTTT.

This clone appeared a single time. The chain has TRBV7-9 and TRBJ1-4; perhaps TRBD1 as D (5 bases). Per germline, CDR1 SEHNR and CDR2 FQNEAQ (reference sequence). CDR3 size: 14 residues. V lost 3 bases and J 7 bases, leaving 12 bases between the germline ends. The DNA for the CDR3 is TGTGCCAGCAGCTTCCTAGCGGGGGGTGAAAAACTGTTTTTT. As protein: CASSFLAGGEKLFF.

This clone was observed a single time. The chain has TRBV25-1 and TRBJ1-2; TRBD1 might be the D (6 bases). V was pared by 5 bases and J by 4 bases, with 11 bases between. The CDR3 consists of 13 residues. Germline V gene data show CDR1 as MGHDK and CDR2 as SYGVNS. CDR3 sequence: CASSNTGTYGYTF. The CDR3 nucleotides are TGTGCCAGCAGTAACACAGGGACCTATGGCTACACCTTC.

This rearrangement joins TRBV6-7 to TRBJ2-7; possible D gene TRBD1, 6 bases. TRBV6-7 is an ORF, with its function uncertain. The V end lost 5 bases, the J end lost 3 bases, and 17 bases lay between the germline ends. The CDR3 extends over 15 amino acids. The CDR3 sequence is CASSAPRGSHYEQYF. The CDR3 nucleotides read TGTGCCAGCAGTGCGCCAAGGGGGTCCCACTACGAGCAGTACTTC.

There are a few counts of this clone. The chain couples TRBV5-1 to TRBJ1-2; no reliable D call. CDR1 is SGHRS, CDR2 YFSETQ, per germline. The CDR3 sequence is 13 residues long. Trimming pared 4 bases from V and 0 bases from J, leaving 7 bases between. Written as DNA, the CDR3 is TGCGCCAGCAGCGAGTCGGCTAACTATGGCTACACCTTC. The encoded protein is CASSESANYGYTF.

The chain employs TRBV25-1 and TRBJ2-7; TRBD1 agrees at 10 bases. V lost 6 bases to trimming and J lost 5 bases; unmatched junction nucleotides: 13. This CDR3 is 16 amino acids long. The germline V gene encodes CDR1 MGHDK and CDR2 SYGVNS. In nucleotides, the CDR3 is TGTGCCAGCAGAAACGCCCCGGGACAGGGGACGGACGAGCAGTACTTC. Its protein is CASRNAPGQGTDEQYF.

This clone was seen only once. The chain recombines TRBV6-6 with TRBJ1-4; D may be TRBD1 (5 bases). Germline loops: CDR1 MNHNY, CDR2 SVGAGI (reference sequence). CDR3 size: 15 residues. V was clipped by 4 bases and J by 6 bases, with 15 bases between them. The CDR3 reads CASSLRQPFDEKLFF. CDR3 nucleotides: TGTGCCAGCAGTTTACGACAGCCCTTTGATGAAAAACTGTTTTTT.

In the case of this clone: One end of the junction varies from germline; a read error may be responsible. The chain couples TRBV7-9 to TRBJ2-4, with D perhaps matching TRBD1 (5 bases). The V gene's germline CDR1 is SEHNR and CDR2 FQNEAQ (reference sequence). This CDR3 has 16 amino acids. CDR3 protein: CSSSYGGALAKNIQYF. Here the CDR3 DNA reads TGTTCCAGCAGCTACGGTGGGGCTCTAGCCAAAAACATTCAGTACTTC.

V usage is TRBV2 and J usage is TRBJ2-5; TRBD2 matches at 7 bases. CDR3 length: 14 residues. With 6 bases clipped from V and 5 bases from J, the junction kept 9 bases outside the gene matches. CDR1 is SNHLY and CDR2 is FYNNEI in the germline V gene. Written as DNA, the CDR3 is TGTGCCAGCAGAGCAACTAGCGTGGGGGAGACCCAGTACTTC. Its translation: CASRATSVGETQYF.

This clone was observed a handful of times. The chain uses TRBV4-2 and TRBJ2-1; 9 positions agree with TRBD1. The CDR3 covers 15 residues. The V and J ends lost 3 bases and 3 bases, in that order; junction bases with no gene match: 3. Germline V CDR1 and CDR2: LGHNA, YNFKEQ. DNA for the CDR3: TGTGCCAGCAGCCAGCCGGGACAGGGCTACAATGAGCAGTTCTTC. Amino acid sequence: CASSQPGQGYNEQFF.

The chain employs TRBV7-9 and TRBJ2-1; the D gene is possibly TRBD1 (6 bases). The CDR3 totals 14 residues. Germline V gives CDR1 SEHNR, CDR2 FQNEAQ (reference sequence). Trimming pared 0 bases from V and 9 bases from J, leaving 12 bases between. The CDR3 sequence: CASSLASRGGEQFF. For the CDR3, the DNA is TGTGCCAGCAGCTTAGCGTCCAGGGGCGGTGAGCAGTTCTTC.

CDR3 sequence: CASSLDIYEQYF. CDR3 nucleotide sequence: TGTGCCAGCAGCTTGGACATCTACGAGCAGTACTTC. The chain employs TRBV5-5 and TRBJ2-7; no definite D call. The V and J ends lost 0 bases and 3 bases respectively, with 4 bases between them. Germline V gene sequence: CDR1 SGHKS, CDR2 YYEKEE (reference sequence). This CDR3 is 12 amino acids long.

V usage is TRBV7-6 and J usage is TRBJ1-5, with D possibly matching TRBD1 (5 bases). Germline CDR1 and CDR2: SGHVS and FNYEAQ. V was trimmed by 3 bases and J by 7 bases, leaving 10 bases between them. The CDR3 has 13 amino acids. The CDR3 sequence is CASSLQGGQPQHF. The CDR3 DNA sequence: TGTGCCAGCAGCTTGCAGGGAGGGCAGCCCCAGCATTTT.

This clone was observed a few times. V usage is TRBV19 and J usage is TRBJ1-5; tentatively, D is TRBD1 (6 bases). Trimming removed 6 bases from V and 0 bases from J, with 12 bases in between. The CDR3 extends over 15 amino acids. Per germline, CDR1 LNHDA and CDR2 SQIVND (reference sequence). The CDR3 nucleotides are TGTGCCAGTAGGGTGACAGGTTATAGCAATCAGCCCCAGCATTTT. Residues: CASRVTGYSNQPQHF.

The rearrangement joins TRBV5-1 to TRBJ2-1, with TRBD2 matching over 14 bases. The CDR3 runs to 19 residues. Unmatched junction bases numbered 7, after V lost 2 bases and J lost 0 bases. The germline gives CDR1 SGHRS, CDR2 YFSETQ. CDR3 bases: TGCGCCAGCAGCTTTCGATATGGGACTAGCGGGGGCTCCTACAATGAGCAGTTCTTC. Translation: CASSFRYGTSGGSYNEQFF.

The CDR3 spells CASSSGQPQETQYF. The CDR3 bases are TGCGCCAGCAGCTCGGGACAGCCCCAAGAGACCCAGTACTTC. The chain couples TRBV5-1 to TRBJ2-5, with TRBD1 matching over 7 bases. The CDR3 extends over 14 amino acids. Trimming cost V 3 bases and J 1 base; bases outside gene matches: 3. Germline V gene sequence: CDR1 SGHRS, CDR2 YFSETQ.

This clone was seen a handful of times. This chain uses TRBV25-1 with TRBJ1-4; 9 bases line up with TRBD1. CDR3 size: 15 residues. Per germline, CDR1 MGHDK and CDR2 SYGVNS. The V and J ends lost 4 bases and 6 bases, in that order; junction bases with no gene match: 6. CDR3 sequence (DNA): TGTGCCAGCAGTGCACTACAGGGGGCGGATGAAAAACTGTTTTTT. Translating it yields CASSALQGADEKLFF.

The genes are TRBV12-5 and TRBJ2-5, with 9 bases that match TRBD1. The ends lost 1 base at V and 5 bases at J; junction bases unmatched: 8. The CDR3 spans 16 residues. Germline CDR1 and CDR2: LGHNT and FRNRAP. The CDR3 region is CASGLDPGQGRETQYF. Written as DNA, the CDR3 is TGTGCTAGTGGTTTGGATCCGGGACAGGGAAGGGAGACCCAGTACTTC.

The V gene is TRBV27, the J gene TRBJ1-1; D call uncertain. Per the germline V gene, CDR1 is MNHEY and CDR2 is SMNVEV (reference sequence). The V gene lost 6 bases and the J gene lost 8 bases, with 16 bases spanning the gap. The CDR3 extends over 13 amino acids. The CDR3 DNA sequence: TGTGCCAGCAGCCCCCTAGGAGGGCGGGAAGCTTTCTTT. Translated, it gives CASSPLGGREAFF.